The 27 T cell receptor beta chains reported below all come from one sample, sequenced in a study of beta chain features in type 1 diabetes (dated by TCRdb to between 2017 and 2018). Library construction relied on the immunoSEQ multiplex PCR assay. All of the isolated RNA was reverse transcribed with the High Capacity cDNA Reverse Transcription Kit, so expressed TCRB transcripts were sequenced. As stored in TCRdb, this immuneACCESS dataset retains in-frame rearrangements with V and J assigned. A fraction of the clones does not appear; measured against another copy, unresolved V genes explain less than half of the discrepancy, and the remainder lacks a known reason. Across this sample there are hundreds of thousands of clones, with around a sixth seen only once. Of the sample, about 0.097% falls within the top ten clones. Sample: naive CD4+ T cells from blood. This specimen's cell subset or site label, interpreted: true naive CD4+ T cells. Source of these receptors: a man aged 18 to 29 in good health.

This clone was observed a few times. V usage is TRBV2 and J usage is TRBJ1-5, with D maybe TRBD1 (6 bases). The germline V gene encodes CDR1 SNHLY and CDR2 FYNNEI. CDR3 length: 15 amino acids. The ends were cut back, 5 bases at V and 6 bases at J, with 17 bases in the middle. The CDR3 DNA reads TGTGCCAGCAGTTTCCTAGAGGGGGTTGGTCAGCCCCAGCATTTT. Translating it yields CASSFLEGVGQPQHF.

The sample holds a few counts of this clone. The V gene is TRBV28, the J gene TRBJ1-1, with D tentatively TRBD1 (6 bases). The CDR3 runs 15 residues. The germline V gene has CDR1 MDHEN and CDR2 SYDVKM. V shed 6 bases and J shed 4 bases, with 18 bases lying between them. CDR3 coding DNA: TGTGCCAGCAGGCGGGGCAGGGGCGAGGGCACTGAAGCTTTCTTT. Amino acids: CASRRGRGEGTEAFF.

This rearrangement joins TRBV15 to TRBJ2-7; possible D gene TRBD2, 5 bases. V lost 1 base to trimming and J lost 5 bases, with 9 bases between them. CDR3 size: 13 residues. In germline, CDR1 is LNHNV, CDR2 YYDKDF (reference sequence). Written as DNA, the CDR3 is TGTGCCACCAGCAGAGTTTGGGGAGACGAGCAGTACTTC. This encodes CATSRVWGDEQYF.

This clone was picked up a small number of times. The chain carries TRBV29-1 and TRBJ2-3; the match to TRBD2 covers 8 bases. Losses at the gene ends were 5 bases for V and 0 bases for J; bases not matched to a gene: 7. The CDR3 is 15 amino acids. CDR1 and CDR2 (germline): SQVTM, ANQGSEA. The CDR3 coding sequence is TGCAGCGTTCCCCTACGGGGGGGGAGCACAGATACGCAGTATTTT. This gives the protein CSVPLRGGSTDTQYF.

This clone was observed a few times. The chain joins TRBV2 to TRBJ2-1; 9 bases are a match to TRBD2. CDR1 is SNHLY, CDR2 FYNNEI, per germline. With V trimmed by 7 bases and J by 2 bases, 3 bases remained unmatched. The CDR3 has 14 amino acids. CDR3 protein: CASTGGRAYNEQFF. The CDR3 DNA is TGTGCCAGCACCGGCGGGAGGGCCTACAATGAGCAGTTCTTC.

This rearrangement joins TRBV9 to TRBJ2-3; no reliable D call. The CDR3 extends over 14 amino acids. Germline assignment: CDR1 SGDLS and CDR2 YYNGEE. The ends were cut back, 0 bases at V and 1 base at J, with 6 bases in the middle. The CDR3 sequence: CASSVVQGTDTQYF. The CDR3 DNA is TGTGCCAGCAGCGTAGTACAAGGCACAGATACGCAGTATTTT. Full variable domain (remainder filled in from reference TRBV9 and TRBJ2-3): DSGVTQTPKHLITATGQRVTLRCSPRSGDLSVYWYQQSLDQGLQFLIQYYNGEERAKGNILERFSAQQFPDLHSELNLSSLELGDSALYFCASSVVQGTDTQYFGPGTRLTVL.

The gene calls are TRBV7-2 and TRBJ1-2; TRBD1 is a possible D gene (5 bases). This CDR3 has 15 amino acids. Germline CDR1 is SGHTA and CDR2 is FQGNSA. The V and J ends lost 1 base and 7 bases respectively, with 16 bases between them. In DNA form, the CDR3 reads TGTGCCAGCAGCTTAGAGAGGACAAGAGTCGGTGGCTACACCTTC. Its protein is CASSLERTRVGGYTF.

This chain links TRBV7-2 with TRBJ2-1, with 9 bases that match TRBD1. Trimming at V came to 6 bases and at J to 4 bases, leaving 7 bases not matched to a gene. Germline assignment: CDR1 SGHTA and CDR2 FQGNSA. This CDR3 is 15 amino acids long. The CDR3 coding sequence is TGTGCCAGCAGAGCGGACAGGGGTGGGTACAATGAGCAGTTCTTC. Its translation is CASRADRGGYNEQFF.

The sample holds a few counts of this clone. V usage is TRBV21-1 and J usage is TRBJ2-5. TRBV21-1 is a documented pseudogene. CDR3 length equals 16 residues. The CDR3 sequence is CASSKVTGPTRETQYF. CDR3 nucleotides: TGTGCCAGCAGCAAAGTTACGGGACCAACGAGGGAGACCCAGTACTTC.

Written as DNA, the CDR3 is TGTGCCAGCTCTTTGGGGACAGGCCTTGGGTACTACGAGCAGTACTTC. It specifies CASSLGTGLGYYEQYF. V gene TRBV27 combines with J gene TRBJ2-7; TRBD1 agrees at 8 bases. The germline V gene encodes CDR1 MNHEY and CDR2 SMNVEV (reference sequence). Losses at the gene ends were 8 bases for V and 3 bases for J; bases not matched to a gene: 15. This CDR3 is 16 amino acids long.

The chain couples TRBV9 to TRBJ1-2; D gene uncertain. Germline loops: CDR1 SGDLS, CDR2 YYNGEE. V gave up 4 bases and J gave up 4 bases, with 11 bases separating them. The CDR3 totals 13 residues. The CDR3 protein is CASSREATYGYTF. The CDR3 region has the DNA TGTGCCAGCAGCAGGGAGGCCACCTATGGCTACACCTTC.

The chain couples TRBV4-3 to TRBJ2-1; 9 bases are shared with TRBD1. The J segment lost 4 bases and the V segment lost 0 bases, leaving 1 base of the junction unmatched. CDR3 length: 15 residues. Germline CDR1 LGHNA, CDR2 YSLEER. The CDR3 DNA reads TGCGCCAGCAGCCAAGAGGGACAGGGTTACAATGAGCAGTTCTTC. Translating gives CASSQEGQGYNEQFF.

This clone was recorded a few times. This chain joins TRBV5-1 and TRBJ2-2, with 7 bases identical to TRBD1. V dropped 4 bases and J dropped 4; count of bases not matched to a gene: 7. The CDR3 contains 15 residues. The germline V gene encodes CDR1 SGHRS and CDR2 YFSETQ. The CDR3 spells CASSKDPGGTGELFF. The CDR3 bases are TGCGCCAGCAGCAAGGACCCAGGGGGCACCGGGGAGCTGTTTTTT.

The chain combines TRBV4-2 with TRBJ2-7, with 8 bases identical to TRBD1. V gave up 11 bases and J gave up 1 base; unmatched junction bases: 7. The CDR3 runs 13 residues. Per the germline V gene, CDR1 is LGHNA and CDR2 is YNFKEQ. CDR3 in amino acids: CAASGGPSYEQYF. The DNA of the CDR3 is TGTGCCGCTTCAGGGGGCCCATCCTACGAGCAGTACTTC.

The chain employs TRBV18 and TRBJ1-1; D remains unclear. This CDR3 is 13 amino acids long. Trimming took 2 bases from V and 6 from J, leaving 10 bases between them. The germline V gene has CDR1 KGHSH and CDR2 LQKENI. The CDR3 region has the DNA TGTGCCAGCTCACCAGAAGGGAATCCTGAAGCTTTCTTT. Protein sequence: CASSPEGNPEAFF. Using reference TRBV18 and TRBJ1-1 for the parts outside the CDR3, the full variable domain is NAGVMQNPRHLVRRRGQEARLRCSPMKGHSHVYWYRQLPEEGLKFMVYLQKENIIDESGMPKERFSAEFPKEGPSILRIQQVVRGDSAAYFCASSPEGNPEAFFGQGTRLTVV.

V usage is TRBV10-3 and J usage is TRBJ1-2, with 9 bases fitting TRBD1. J gave up 5 bases and V 10 bases, and 14 bases lay outside the gene matches. The CDR3 is 15 amino acids. Germline values: CDR1 ENHRY, CDR2 SYGVKD. The CDR3 nucleotides are TGTGCCAGCGCTTACACCGGGACAGGGTCTTATGGCTACACCTTC. The encoded protein is CASAYTGTGSYGYTF.

In this sample, this clone turned up a few times. This chain links TRBV6-4 with TRBJ2-1; D is unclear. V gave up 8 bases and J gave up 6 bases, with 8 bases separating them. The germline gives CDR1 MRHNA, CDR2 SNTAGT. This CDR3 is 11 amino acids long. The CDR3 bases are TGTGCCAGCGGTTTTGGCAATGAGCAGTTCTTC. Amino acid sequence: CASGFGNEQFF.

Only a few counts were recorded for this clone. This sequence joins TRBV7-9 and TRBJ2-4; D remains ambiguous. The length of the CDR3 is 16 residues. Trimming shortened V by 3 bases and J by 0 bases, and 12 bases separated the two germline ends. The germline gives CDR1 SEHNR, CDR2 FQNEAQ (reference sequence). The CDR3 region is CASSFGGSLAKNIQYF. CDR3 DNA: TGTGCCAGCAGCTTTGGCGGAAGCCTAGCCAAAAACATTCAGTACTTC.

This chain uses TRBV6-6 with TRBJ2-6; D call uncertain. CDR1 is MNHNY and CDR2 is SVGAGI in the germline V gene (reference sequence). The CDR3 length is 15 residues. Between the trimmed V and J ends, which lost 7 bases and 0 bases, there was a span of 10 bases. CDR3 DNA: TGTGCCAGCACCACCCCGGTCTCTGGGGCCAACGTCCTGACTTTC. This sequence encodes CASTTPVSGANVLTF.

The J gene is TRBJ1-1, the V gene TRBV4-3; D not certain. This CDR3 is 15 amino acids long. V lost 0 bases to trimming and J lost 7 bases, with 15 bases between them. Germline CDR1 is LGHNA and CDR2 is YSLEER. CDR3 nucleotide sequence: TGCGCCAGCAGCCAAGATCCCATGCCCCGTAATGAAGCTTTCTTT. Its protein product is CASSQDPMPRNEAFF.

This clone occurred a few times. The chain couples TRBV6-6 to TRBJ1-2; tentative D call: TRBD1 (5 bases). Germline lookup yields CDR1 MNHNY and CDR2 SVGAGI (reference sequence). The V end was cut by 9 bases, the J end by 1 base, with 12 bases between. This CDR3 has 13 residues. CDR3 nucleotides: TGTGCCAGTACTCAGGGTCTTAACTATGGCTACACCTTC. Its protein is CASTQGLNYGYTF.

The sample holds a few counts of this clone. The J gene is TRBJ2-5, the V gene TRBV6-5; 9 bases match TRBD1. V lost 0 bases and J lost 7; bases outside the gene matches: 6. Germline V CDR1 and CDR2: MNHEY, SVGAGI. CDR3 length: 15 residues. The CDR3 region has the DNA TGTGCCAGCAGTTACTCCGGGACAGGGCTTTTGACCCAGTACTTC. This encodes CASSYSGTGLLTQYF.

V gene TRBV7-2 combines with J gene TRBJ2-2, with D perhaps TRBD1 or TRBD2 (5 bases each). The CDR3 consists of 16 residues. Trimming left V 9 bases short and J 1 base short, with 18 bases between. Germline V gene data show CDR1 as SGHTA and CDR2 as FQGNSA. The CDR3 region is CASPRDAGGNTGELFF. The DNA for the CDR3 is TGTGCCAGTCCGAGGGACGCCGGTGGGAACACCGGGGAGCTGTTTTTT.

With respect to this clone: The sample has other DNA sequences that encode this CDR3 too. The chain carries TRBV7-9 and TRBJ1-1, with 7 bases that match TRBD1. The CDR3 is 14 residues long. The V gene's germline CDR1 is SEHNR and CDR2 FQNEAQ (reference sequence). After removal of 5 bases from V and 2 bases from J, the junction contained 5 bases not matched to a gene. This chain's CDR3 is CASSLRQGNTEAFF. CDR3 sequence (DNA): TGTGCCAGCAGCCTACGACAGGGTAACACTGAAGCTTTCTTT.

This clone was counted only a few times. V is TRBV12-5 and J is TRBJ2-5; D unclear. Trimming took 3 bases from V and 7 from J, leaving 15 bases between them. CDR3 length: 14 residues. The germline CDR1 and CDR2 sequences are LGHNT and FRNRAP. CDR3 amino acids: CASGLSSSSGTQYF. Here the CDR3 DNA reads TGTGCTAGTGGTTTATCGTCGAGTTCAGGGACCCAGTACTTC.

The rearrangement joins TRBV6-5 to TRBJ2-3; D tentatively fits TRBD1 or TRBD2 (6 bases each). The CDR3 has 14 amino acids. With 8 bases removed from V and 1 base from J, the gap between germline ends came to 13 bases. Germline CDR1 MNHEY, CDR2 SVGAGI. CDR3 nucleotide sequence: TGTGCCAGCCGTATGGGGGGCCGCACAGATACGCAGTATTTT. It yields the protein CASRMGGRTDTQYF.

The V gene is TRBV7-6, the J gene TRBJ1-1, with D unresolved. CDR1 is SGHVS, CDR2 FNYEAQ, per germline. V lost 3 bases and J 0 bases, leaving 8 bases between the germline ends. The CDR3 length is 14 residues. This CDR3 reads CASSLTSMNTEAFF. The CDR3 DNA reads as TGTGCCAGCAGCTTGACATCCATGAACACTGAAGCTTTCTTT.